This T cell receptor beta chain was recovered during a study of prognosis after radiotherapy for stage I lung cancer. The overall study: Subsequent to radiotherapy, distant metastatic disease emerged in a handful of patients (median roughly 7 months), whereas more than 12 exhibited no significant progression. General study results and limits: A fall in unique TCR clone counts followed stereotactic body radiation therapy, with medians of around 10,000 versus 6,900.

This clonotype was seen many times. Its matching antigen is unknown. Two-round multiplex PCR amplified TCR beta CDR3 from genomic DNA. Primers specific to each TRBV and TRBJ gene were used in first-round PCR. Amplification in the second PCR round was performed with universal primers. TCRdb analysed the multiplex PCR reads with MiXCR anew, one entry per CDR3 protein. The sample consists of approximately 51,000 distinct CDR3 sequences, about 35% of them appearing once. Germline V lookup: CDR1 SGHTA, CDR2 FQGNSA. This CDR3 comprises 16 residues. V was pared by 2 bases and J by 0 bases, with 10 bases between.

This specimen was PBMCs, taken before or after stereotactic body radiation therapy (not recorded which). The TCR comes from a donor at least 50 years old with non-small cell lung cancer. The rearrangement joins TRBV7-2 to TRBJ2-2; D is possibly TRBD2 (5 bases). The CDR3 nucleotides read TGTGCCAGCAGCTTATTAATACTAGCGAACACCGGGGAGCTGTTTTTT. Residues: CASSLLILANTGELFF. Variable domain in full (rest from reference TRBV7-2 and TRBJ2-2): GAGVSQSPSNKVTEKGKDVELRCDPISGHTALYWYRQSLGQGLEFLIYFQGNSAPDKSGLPSDRFSAERTGGSVSTLTIQRTQQEDSAVYLCASSLLILANTGELFFGEGSRLTVL.